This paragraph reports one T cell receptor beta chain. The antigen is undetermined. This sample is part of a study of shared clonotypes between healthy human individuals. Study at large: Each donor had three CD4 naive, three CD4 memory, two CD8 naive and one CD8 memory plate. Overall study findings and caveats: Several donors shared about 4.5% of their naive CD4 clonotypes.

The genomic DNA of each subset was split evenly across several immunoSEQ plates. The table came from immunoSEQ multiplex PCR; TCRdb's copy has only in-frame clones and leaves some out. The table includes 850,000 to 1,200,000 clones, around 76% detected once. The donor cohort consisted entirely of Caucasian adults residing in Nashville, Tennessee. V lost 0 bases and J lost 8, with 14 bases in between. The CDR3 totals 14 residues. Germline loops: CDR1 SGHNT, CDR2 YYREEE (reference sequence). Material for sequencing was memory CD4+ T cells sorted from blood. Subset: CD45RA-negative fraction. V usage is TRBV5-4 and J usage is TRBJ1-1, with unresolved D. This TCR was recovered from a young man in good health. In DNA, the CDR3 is TGTGCCAGCAGCTTGGCCTACGGGTCTCGCGAAGCTTTCTTT. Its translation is CASSLAYGSREAFF.